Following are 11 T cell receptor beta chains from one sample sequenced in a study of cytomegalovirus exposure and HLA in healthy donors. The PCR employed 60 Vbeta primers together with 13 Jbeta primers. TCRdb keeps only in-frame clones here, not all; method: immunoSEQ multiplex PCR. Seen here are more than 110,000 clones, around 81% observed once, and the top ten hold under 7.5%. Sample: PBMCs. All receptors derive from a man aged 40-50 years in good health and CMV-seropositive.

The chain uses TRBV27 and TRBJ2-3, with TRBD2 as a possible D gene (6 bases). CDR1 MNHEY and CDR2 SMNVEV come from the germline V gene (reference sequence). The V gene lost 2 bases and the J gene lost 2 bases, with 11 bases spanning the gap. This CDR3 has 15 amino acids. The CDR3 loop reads CASSLMGTSTDTQYF. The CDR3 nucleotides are TGTGCCAGCAGTTTAATGGGGACTTCCACAGATACGCAGTATTTT.

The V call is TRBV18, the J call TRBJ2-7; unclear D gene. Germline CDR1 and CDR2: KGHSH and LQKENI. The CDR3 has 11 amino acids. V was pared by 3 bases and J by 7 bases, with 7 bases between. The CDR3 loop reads CASSPEREQYF. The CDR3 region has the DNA TGTGCCAGCTCACCCGAGCGTGAGCAGTACTTC.

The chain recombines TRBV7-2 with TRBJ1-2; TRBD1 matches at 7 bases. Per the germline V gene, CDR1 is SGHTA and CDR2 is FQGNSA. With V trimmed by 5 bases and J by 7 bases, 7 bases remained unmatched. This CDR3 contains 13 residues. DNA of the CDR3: TGTGCCAGCAGCGTCGGGACAGCAACTGGCTACACCTTC. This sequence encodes CASSVGTATGYTF.

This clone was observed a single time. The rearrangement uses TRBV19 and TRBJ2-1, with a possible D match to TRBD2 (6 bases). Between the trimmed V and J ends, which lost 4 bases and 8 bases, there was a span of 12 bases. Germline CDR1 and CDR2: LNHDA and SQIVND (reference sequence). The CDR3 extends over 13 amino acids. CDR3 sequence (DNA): TGTGCCAGTAGTACCCGGGACTTCGATGAGCAGTTCTTC. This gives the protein CASSTRDFDEQFF.

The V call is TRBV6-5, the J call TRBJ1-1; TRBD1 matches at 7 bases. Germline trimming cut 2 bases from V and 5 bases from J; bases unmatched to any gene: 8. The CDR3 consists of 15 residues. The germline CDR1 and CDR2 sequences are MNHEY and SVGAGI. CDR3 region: CASSYRRQGQTEAFF. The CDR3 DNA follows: TGTGCCAGCAGTTACAGGAGACAGGGTCAGACTGAAGCTTTCTTT.

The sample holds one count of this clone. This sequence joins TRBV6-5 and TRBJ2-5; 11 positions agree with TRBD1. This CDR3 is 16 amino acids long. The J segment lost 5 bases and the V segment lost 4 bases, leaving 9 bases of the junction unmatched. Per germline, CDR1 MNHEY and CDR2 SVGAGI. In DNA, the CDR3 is TGTGCCAGCAGTTTGCCGGGACAGGGGGTTGGGGAGACCCAGTACTTC. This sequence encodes CASSLPGQGVGETQYF.

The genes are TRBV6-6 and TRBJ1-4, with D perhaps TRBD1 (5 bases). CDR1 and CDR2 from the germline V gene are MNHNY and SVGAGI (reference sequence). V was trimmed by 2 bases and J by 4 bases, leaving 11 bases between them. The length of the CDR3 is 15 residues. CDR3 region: CASSYTRQNNEKLFF. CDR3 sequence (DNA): TGTGCCAGCAGTTACACTCGACAGAATAATGAAAAACTGTTTTTT.

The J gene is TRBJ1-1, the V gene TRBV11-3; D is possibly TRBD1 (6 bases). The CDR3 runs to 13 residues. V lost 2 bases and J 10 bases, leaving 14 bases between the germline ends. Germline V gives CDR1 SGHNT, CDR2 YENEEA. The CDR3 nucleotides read TGTGCCAGCAGCTTAAAATTGGGGGCTGGAGCTTTCTTT. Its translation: CASSLKLGAGAFF.

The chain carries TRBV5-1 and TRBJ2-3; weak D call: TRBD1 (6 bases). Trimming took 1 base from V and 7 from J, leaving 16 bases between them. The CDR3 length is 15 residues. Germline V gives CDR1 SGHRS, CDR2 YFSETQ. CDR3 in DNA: TGCGCCAGCAGCTTGTTGAGGGGGAAAGCATATACGCAGTATTTT. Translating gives CASSLLRGKAYTQYF.

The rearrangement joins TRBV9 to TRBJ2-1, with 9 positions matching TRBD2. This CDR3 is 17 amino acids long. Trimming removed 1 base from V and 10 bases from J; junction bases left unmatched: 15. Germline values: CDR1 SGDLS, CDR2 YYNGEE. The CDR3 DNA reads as TGTGCCAGCAGCGTAAGGGCTAGCGGGAACTTGGAGAGGGAGCAGTTCTTC. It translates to CASSVRASGNLEREQFF.

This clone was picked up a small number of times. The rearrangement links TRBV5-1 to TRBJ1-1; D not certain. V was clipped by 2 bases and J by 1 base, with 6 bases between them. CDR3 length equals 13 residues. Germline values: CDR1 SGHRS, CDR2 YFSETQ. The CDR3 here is CASSFSGNTEAFF. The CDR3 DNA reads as TGCGCCAGCAGCTTTTCAGGGAACACTGAAGCTTTCTTT.